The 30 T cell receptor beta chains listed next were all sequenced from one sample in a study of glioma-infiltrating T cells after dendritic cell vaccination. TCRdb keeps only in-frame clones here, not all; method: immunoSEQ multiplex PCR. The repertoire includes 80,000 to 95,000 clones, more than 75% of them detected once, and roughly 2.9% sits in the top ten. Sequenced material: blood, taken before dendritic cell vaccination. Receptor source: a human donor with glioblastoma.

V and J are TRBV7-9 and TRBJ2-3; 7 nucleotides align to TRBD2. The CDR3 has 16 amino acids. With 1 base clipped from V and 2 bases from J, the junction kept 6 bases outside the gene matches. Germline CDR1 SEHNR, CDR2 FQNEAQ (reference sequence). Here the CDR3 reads CASSLEAGEFTDTQYF. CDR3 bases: TGTGCCAGCAGCTTAGAGGCGGGGGAATTCACAGATACGCAGTATTTT. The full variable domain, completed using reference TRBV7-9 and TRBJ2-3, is DTGVSQNPRHKITKRGQNVTFRCDPISEHNRLYWYRQTLGQGPEFLTYFQNEAQLEKSRLLSDRFSAERPKGSFSTLEIQRTEQGDSAMYLCASSLEAGEFTDTQYFGPGTRLTVL.

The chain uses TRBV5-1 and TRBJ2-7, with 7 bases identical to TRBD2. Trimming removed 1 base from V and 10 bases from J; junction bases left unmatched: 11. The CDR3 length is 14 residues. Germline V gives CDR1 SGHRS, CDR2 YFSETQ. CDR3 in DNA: TGCGCCAGCAGCTTGTCCCTAGCGGATTTCCATCAGTACTTC. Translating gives CASSLSLADFHQYF.

CDR3 in DNA: TGTGCCAGCAGCTCCGGAGGACACCAAGAGACCCAGTACTTC. Encoded protein: CASSSGGHQETQYF. The J gene is TRBJ2-5, the V gene TRBV7-8, with D possibly being TRBD2 (5 bases). Trimming took off 4 bases at V and 0 bases at J, with 9 bases between the two ends. The V gene's germline CDR1 is SGHVS and CDR2 FQNEAQ. CDR3 length equals 14 residues.

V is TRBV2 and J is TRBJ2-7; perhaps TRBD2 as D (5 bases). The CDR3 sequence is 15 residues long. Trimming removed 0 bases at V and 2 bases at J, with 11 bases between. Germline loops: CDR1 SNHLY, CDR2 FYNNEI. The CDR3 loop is CASSEAQDLTYEQYF. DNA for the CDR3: TGTGCCAGCAGTGAAGCTCAGGACTTAACCTACGAGCAGTACTTC. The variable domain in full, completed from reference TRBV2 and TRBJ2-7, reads EPEVTQTPSHQVTQMGQEVILRCVPISNHLYFYWYRQILGQKVEFLVSFYNNEISEKSEIFDDQFSVERPDGSNFTLKIRSTKLEDSAMYFCASSEAQDLTYEQYFGPGTRLTVT.

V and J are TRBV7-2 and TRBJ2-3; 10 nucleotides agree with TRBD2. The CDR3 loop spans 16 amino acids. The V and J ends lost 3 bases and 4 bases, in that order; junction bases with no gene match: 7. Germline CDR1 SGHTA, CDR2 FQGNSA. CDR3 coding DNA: TGTGCCAGCAGCTTCCTGAGCGGGAGGGCAGCAGATACGCAGTATTTT. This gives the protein CASSFLSGRAADTQYF.

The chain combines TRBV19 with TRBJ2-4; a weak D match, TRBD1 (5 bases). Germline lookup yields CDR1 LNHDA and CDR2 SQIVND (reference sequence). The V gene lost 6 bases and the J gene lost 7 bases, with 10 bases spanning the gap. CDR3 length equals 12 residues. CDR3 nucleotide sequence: TGTGCCAGTAGACAGGTCGGGAACATTCAGTACTTC. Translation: CASRQVGNIQYF.

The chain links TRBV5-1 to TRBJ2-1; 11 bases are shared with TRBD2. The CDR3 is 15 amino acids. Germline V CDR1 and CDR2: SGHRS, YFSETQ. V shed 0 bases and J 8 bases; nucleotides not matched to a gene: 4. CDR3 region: CASSLALAGGYEQFF. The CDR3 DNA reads TGCGCCAGCAGCTTGGCGCTAGCGGGAGGATATGAGCAGTTCTTC.

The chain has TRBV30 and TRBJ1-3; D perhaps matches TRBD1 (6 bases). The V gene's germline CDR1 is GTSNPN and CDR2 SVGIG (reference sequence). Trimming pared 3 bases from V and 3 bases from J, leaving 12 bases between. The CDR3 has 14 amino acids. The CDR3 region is CAWSMDSFGNTIYF. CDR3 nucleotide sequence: TGTGCCTGGAGCATGGACAGCTTTGGAAACACCATATATTTT.

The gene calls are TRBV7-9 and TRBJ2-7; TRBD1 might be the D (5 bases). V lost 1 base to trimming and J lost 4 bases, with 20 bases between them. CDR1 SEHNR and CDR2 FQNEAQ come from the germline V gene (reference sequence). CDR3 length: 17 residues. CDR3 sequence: CASSLVSGRVMAYEQYF. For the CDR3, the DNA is TGTGCCAGCAGCTTAGTATCGGGCAGGGTAATGGCGTACGAGCAGTACTTC. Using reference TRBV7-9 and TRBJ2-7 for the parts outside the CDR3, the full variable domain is DTGVSQNPRHKITKRGQNVTFRCDPISEHNRLYWYRQTLGQGPEFLTYFQNEAQLEKSRLLSDRFSAERPKGSFSTLEIQRTEQGDSAMYLCASSLVSGRVMAYEQYFGPGTRLTVT.

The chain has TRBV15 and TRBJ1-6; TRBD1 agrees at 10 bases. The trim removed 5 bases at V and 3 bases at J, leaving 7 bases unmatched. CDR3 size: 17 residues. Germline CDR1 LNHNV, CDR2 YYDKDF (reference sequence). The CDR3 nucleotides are TGTGCCACCAGCCCTCGGGACAGGGGCGTCTATAATTCACCCCTCCACTTT. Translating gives CATSPRDRGVYNSPLHF.

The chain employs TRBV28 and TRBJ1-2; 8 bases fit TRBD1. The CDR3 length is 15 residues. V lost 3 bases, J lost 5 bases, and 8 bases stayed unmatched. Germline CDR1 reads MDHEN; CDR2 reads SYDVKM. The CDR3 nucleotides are TGTGCCAGCAGTTTCCCCGGACAGGGCGGTTATGGCTACACCTTC. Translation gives CASSFPGQGGYGYTF.

The chain's CDR3 is CASSYVAGSHEQYF. The CDR3 bases are TGTGCCAGCAGTTACGTAGCCGGGTCCCACGAGCAGTACTTC. The genes are TRBV6-6 and TRBJ2-7; D remains unclear. Trimming stripped 2 bases from V and 5 bases from J, with 13 bases between. The CDR3 totals 14 residues. Germline CDR1 MNHNY, CDR2 SVGAGI (reference sequence).

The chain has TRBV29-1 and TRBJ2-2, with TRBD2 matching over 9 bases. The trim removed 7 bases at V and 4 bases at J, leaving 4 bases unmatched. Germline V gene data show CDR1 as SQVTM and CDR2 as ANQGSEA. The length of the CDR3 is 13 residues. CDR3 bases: TGCAGCGCCCTGACTAGCGGCACCGGGGAGCTGTTTTTT. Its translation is CSALTSGTGELFF.

The CDR3 loop is CASSLIAGGPGEQFF. In nucleotides, the CDR3 is TGTGCCAGCAGCCTCATAGCGGGGGGGCCAGGTGAGCAGTTCTTC. The chain uses TRBV5-6 and TRBJ2-1, with 11 nucleotides matching TRBD2. Germline CDR1 SGHDT, CDR2 YYEEEE. The CDR3 runs to 15 residues. V trimming: 4 bases; J trimming: 9 bases; junction bases outside the gene matches: 9.

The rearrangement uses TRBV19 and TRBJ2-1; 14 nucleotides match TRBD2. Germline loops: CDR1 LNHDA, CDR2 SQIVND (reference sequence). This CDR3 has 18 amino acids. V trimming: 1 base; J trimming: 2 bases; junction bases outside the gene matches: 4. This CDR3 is CASSIGPGLAGAYNEQFF. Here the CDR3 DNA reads TGTGCCAGTAGTATAGGACCGGGACTAGCGGGAGCCTACAATGAGCAGTTCTTC. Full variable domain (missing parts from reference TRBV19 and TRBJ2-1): DGGITQSPKYLFRKEGQNVTLSCEQNLNHDAMYWYRQDPGQGLRLIYYSQIVNDFQKGDIAEGYSVSREKKESFPLTVTSAQKNPTAFYLCASSIGPGLAGAYNEQFFGPGTRLTVL.

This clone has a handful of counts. The CDR3 DNA sequence: TGCGCCAGCAGCCAAGATGGACAGTTTTCCATTGGCTACACCTTC. This encodes CASSQDGQFSIGYTF. This rearrangement joins TRBV4-3 to TRBJ1-2, with D maybe TRBD1 (6 bases). Germline V gene data show CDR1 as LGHNA and CDR2 as YSLEER. The CDR3 is 15 residues long. V lost 0 bases and J lost 7, with 15 bases in between.

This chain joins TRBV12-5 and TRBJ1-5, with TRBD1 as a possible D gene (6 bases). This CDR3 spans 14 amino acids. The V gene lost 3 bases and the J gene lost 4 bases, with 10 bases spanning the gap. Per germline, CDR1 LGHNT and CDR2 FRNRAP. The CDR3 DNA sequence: TGTGCTAGTGGTTTAAGAGGGACAAATCAGCCCCAGCATTTT. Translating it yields CASGLRGTNQPQHF.

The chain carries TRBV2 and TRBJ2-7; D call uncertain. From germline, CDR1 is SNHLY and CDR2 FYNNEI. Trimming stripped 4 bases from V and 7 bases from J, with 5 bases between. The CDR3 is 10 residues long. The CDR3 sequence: CASSVYEQYF. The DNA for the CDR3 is TGTGCCAGCAGTGTGTATGAGCAGTACTTC.

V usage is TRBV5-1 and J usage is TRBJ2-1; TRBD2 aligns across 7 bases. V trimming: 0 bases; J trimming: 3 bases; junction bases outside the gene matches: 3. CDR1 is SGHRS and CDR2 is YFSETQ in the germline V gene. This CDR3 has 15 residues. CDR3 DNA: TGCGCCAGCAGCTTGGAACTAGCGAGCTACAATGAGCAGTTCTTC. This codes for CASSLELASYNEQFF.

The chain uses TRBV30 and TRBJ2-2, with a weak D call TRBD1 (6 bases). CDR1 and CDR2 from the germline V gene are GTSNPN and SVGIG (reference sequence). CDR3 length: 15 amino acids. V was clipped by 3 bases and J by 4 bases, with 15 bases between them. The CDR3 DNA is TGTGCCTGGAGACTAAGGGGGAGTGGCACCGGGGAGCTGTTTTTT. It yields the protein CAWRLRGSGTGELFF.

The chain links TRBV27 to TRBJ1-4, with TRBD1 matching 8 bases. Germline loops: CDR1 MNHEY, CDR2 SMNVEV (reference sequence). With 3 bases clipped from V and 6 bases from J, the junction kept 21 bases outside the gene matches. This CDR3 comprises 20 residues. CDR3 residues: CASSLRGRTGRSLLYEKLFF. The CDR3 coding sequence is TGTGCCAGCAGTTTGAGGGGCCGGACAGGGCGATCCCTTCTTTATGAAAAACTGTTTTTT. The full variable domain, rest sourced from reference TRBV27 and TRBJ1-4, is EAQVTQNPRYLITVTGKKLTVTCSQNMNHEYMSWYRQDPGLGLRQIYYSMNVEVTDKGDVPEGYKVSRKEKRNFPLILESPSPNQTSLYFCASSLRGRTGRSLLYEKLFFGSGTQLSVL.

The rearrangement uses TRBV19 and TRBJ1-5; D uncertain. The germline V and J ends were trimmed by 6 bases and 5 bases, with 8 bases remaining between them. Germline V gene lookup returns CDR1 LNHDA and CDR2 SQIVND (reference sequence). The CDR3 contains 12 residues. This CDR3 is CASRDQDQPQHF. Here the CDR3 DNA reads TGTGCCAGTAGGGATCAGGATCAGCCCCAGCATTTT.

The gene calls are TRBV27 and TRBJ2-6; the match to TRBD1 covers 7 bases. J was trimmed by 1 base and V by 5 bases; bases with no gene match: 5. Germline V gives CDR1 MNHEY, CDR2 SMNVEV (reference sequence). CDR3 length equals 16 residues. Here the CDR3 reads CASSRDRVSGANVLTF. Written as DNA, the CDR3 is TGTGCCAGCAGTCGTGACAGGGTGTCTGGGGCCAACGTCCTGACTTTC.

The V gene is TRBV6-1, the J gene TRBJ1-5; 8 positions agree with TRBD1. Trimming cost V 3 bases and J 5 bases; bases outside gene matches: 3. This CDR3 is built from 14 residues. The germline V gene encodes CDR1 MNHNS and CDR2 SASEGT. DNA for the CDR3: TGTGCCAGCAGTGAGGCAGGGGGCTATCAGCCCCAGCATTTT. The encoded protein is CASSEAGGYQPQHF.

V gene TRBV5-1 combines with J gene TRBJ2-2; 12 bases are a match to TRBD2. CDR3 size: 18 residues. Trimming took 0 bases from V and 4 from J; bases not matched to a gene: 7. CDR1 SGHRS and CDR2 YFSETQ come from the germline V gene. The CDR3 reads CASSLGLAGGPGTGELFF. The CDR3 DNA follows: TGCGCCAGCAGCTTGGGCCTAGCGGGGGGGCCCGGCACCGGGGAGCTGTTTTTT.

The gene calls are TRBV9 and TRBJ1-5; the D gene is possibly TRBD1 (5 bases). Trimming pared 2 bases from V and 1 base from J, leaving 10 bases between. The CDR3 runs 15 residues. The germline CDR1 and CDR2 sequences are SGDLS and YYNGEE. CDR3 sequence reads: CASSVGGESNQPQHF. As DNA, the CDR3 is TGTGCCAGCAGCGTCGGAGGGGAGAGCAATCAGCCCCAGCATTTT.

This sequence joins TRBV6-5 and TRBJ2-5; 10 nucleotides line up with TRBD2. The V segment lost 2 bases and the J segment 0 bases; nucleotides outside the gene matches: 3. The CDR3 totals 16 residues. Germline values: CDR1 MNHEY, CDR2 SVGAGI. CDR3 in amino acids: CASSYTSGTYQETQYF. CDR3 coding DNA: TGTGCCAGCAGTTACACTAGCGGGACGTACCAAGAGACCCAGTACTTC.

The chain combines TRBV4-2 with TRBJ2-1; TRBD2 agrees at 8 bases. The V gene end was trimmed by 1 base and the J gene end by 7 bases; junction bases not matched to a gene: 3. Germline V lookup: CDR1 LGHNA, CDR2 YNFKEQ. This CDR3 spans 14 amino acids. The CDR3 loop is CASSQARGGNEQFF. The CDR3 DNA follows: TGTGCCAGCAGCCAAGCCCGGGGGGGGAATGAGCAGTTCTTC.

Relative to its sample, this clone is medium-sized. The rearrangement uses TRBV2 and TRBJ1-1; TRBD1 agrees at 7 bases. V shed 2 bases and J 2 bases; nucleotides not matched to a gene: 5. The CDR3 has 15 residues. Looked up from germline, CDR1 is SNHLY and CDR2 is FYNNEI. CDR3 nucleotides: TGTGCCAGCAGTGAATTACCAGGGGGAAACACTGAAGCTTTCTTT. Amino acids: CASSELPGGNTEAFF.

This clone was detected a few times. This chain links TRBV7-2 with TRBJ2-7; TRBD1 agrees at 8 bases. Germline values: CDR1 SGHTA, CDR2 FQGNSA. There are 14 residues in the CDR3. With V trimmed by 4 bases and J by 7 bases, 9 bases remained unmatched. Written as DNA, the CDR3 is TGTGCCAGCAGCTCCCGGACAGGGACAGAGGAGCAGTACTTC. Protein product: CASSSRTGTEEQYF.